Reported below is one T cell receptor (beta chain). Its specificity is not known. This sample was included in a study of vaccination and CD4 T cells after COVID-19. Study-wide findings and caveats: Spike mono-reactivity applied to 304 of 307 vaccine-specific clones detected in convalescent patients.

Documented treatment: approximately 9-day PBMC culture with coronavirus spike peptide pools or control peptides (ViraFEST assay). With the Oncomine TCR Beta short-read assay, DNA from cultured CD4+ T cells was sequenced. One entry per CDR3 protein results from TCRdb running MiXCR on the PCR reads. The sample shows around 3,300 distinct CDR3 sequences, around 82% of them seen only once. The CDR3 is 14 amino acids. V gave up 6 bases and J gave up 2 bases; unmatched junction bases: 4. Germline CDR1 is ENHRY and CDR2 is SYGVKD. V is TRBV10-3 and J is TRBJ1-1; 9 nucleotides line up with TRBD1. The sequenced sample consisted of CD4+ T cells from blood, cultured in vitro. This TCR was recovered from a human donor who had recovered from COVID-19. The CDR3 protein is CAIRGTGTNTEAFF. The CDR3 coding sequence is TGTGCCATCAGGGGGACAGGGACTAACACTGAAGCTTTCTTT.